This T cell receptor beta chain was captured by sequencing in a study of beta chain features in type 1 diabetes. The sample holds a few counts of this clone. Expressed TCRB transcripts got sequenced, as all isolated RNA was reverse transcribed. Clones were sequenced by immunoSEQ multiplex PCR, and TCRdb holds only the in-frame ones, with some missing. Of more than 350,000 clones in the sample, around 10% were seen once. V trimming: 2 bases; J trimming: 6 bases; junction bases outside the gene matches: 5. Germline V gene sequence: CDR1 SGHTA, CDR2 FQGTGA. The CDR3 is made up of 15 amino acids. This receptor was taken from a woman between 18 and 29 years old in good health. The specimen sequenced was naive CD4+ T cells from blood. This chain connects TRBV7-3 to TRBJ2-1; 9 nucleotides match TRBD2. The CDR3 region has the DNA TGTGCCAGCAGCTTAGGGACTAGCTACGCCAATGAGCAGTTCTTC. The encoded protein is CASSLGTSYANEQFF. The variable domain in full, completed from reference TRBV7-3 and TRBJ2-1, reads GAGVSQTPSNKVTEKGKYVELRCDPISGHTALYWYRQSLGQGPEFLIYFQGTGAADDSGLPNDRFFAVRPEGSVSTLKIQRTERGDSAVYLCASSLGTSYANEQFFGPGTRLTVL.